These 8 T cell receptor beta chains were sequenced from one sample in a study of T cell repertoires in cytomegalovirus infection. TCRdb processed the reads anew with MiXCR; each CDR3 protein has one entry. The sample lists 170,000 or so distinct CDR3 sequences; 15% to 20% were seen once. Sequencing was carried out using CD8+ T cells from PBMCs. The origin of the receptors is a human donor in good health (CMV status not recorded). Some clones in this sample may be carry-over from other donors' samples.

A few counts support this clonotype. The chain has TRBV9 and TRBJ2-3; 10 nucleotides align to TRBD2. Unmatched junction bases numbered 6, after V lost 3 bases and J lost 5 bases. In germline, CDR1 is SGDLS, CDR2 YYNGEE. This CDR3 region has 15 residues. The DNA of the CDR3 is TGTGCCAGCAGCGGATCAGCGGGGGGGCAAGATACGCAGTATTTT. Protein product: CASSGSAGGQDTQYF.

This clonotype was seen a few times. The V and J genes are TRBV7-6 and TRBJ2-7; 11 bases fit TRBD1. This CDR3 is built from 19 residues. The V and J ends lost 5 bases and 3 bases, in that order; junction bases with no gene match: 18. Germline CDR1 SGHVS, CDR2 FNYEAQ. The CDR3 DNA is TGTGCCAGCAGCCCACGAGGCGGACAGGGGGCGTCTCCCCGCTACGAGCAGTACTTC. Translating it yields CASSPRGGQGASPRYEQYF.

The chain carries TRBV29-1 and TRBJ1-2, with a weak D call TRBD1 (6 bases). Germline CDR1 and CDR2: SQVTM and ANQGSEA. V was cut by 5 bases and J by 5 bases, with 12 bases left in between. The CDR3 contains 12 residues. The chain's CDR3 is CSVTGQIYGYTF. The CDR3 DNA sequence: TGCAGCGTTACTGGACAGATTTATGGCTACACCTTC. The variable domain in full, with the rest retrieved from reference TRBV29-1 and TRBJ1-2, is SAVISQKPSRDICQRGTSLTIQCQVDSQVTMMFWYRQQPGQSLTLIATANQGSEATYESGFVIDKFPISRPNLTFSTLTVSNMSPEDSSIYLCSVTGQIYGYTFGSGTRLTVV.

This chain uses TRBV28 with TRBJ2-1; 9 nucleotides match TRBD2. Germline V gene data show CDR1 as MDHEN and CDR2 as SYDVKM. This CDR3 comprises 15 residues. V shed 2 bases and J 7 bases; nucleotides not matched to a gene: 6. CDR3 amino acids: CASSLRGGAGNEQFF. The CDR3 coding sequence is TGTGCCAGCAGTTTACGCGGGGGGGCGGGGAATGAGCAGTTCTTC.

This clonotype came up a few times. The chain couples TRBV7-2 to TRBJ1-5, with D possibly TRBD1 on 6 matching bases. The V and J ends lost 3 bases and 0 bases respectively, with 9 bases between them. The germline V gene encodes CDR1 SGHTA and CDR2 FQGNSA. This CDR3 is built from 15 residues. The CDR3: CASSLIQGSNQPQHF. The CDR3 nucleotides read TGTGCCAGCAGCTTGATACAGGGTAGCAATCAGCCCCAGCATTTT.

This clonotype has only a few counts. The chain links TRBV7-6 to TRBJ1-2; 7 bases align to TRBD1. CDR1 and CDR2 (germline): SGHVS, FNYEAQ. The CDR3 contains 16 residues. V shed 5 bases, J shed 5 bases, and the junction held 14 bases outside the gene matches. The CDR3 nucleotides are TGTGCCAGCAGCAGAGCCACCGGGACAGAAATGTATGGCTACACCTTC. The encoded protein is CASSRATGTEMYGYTF.

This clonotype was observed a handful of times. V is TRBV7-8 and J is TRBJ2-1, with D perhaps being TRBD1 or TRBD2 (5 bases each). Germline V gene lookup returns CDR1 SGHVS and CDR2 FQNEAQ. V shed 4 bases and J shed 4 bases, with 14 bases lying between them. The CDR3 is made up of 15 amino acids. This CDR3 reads CASSSPGPRYNEQFF. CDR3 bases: TGTGCCAGCAGCTCTCCGGGACCGAGGTACAATGAGCAGTTCTTC.

For the CDR3, the DNA is TGTGCCAGCAGCGTAGAGGGGCAGGGTGAGCAGTTCTTC. Amino acid sequence: CASSVEGQGEQFF. The rearrangement links TRBV9 to TRBJ2-1, with D possibly matching TRBD1 (5 bases). V was shortened by 0 bases and J by 9 bases, with 10 bases between the two germline ends. The CDR3 is made up of 13 amino acids. CDR1 and CDR2 (germline): SGDLS, YYNGEE. The variable domain in full, completed from reference TRBV9 and TRBJ2-1, reads DSGVTQTPKHLITATGQRVTLRCSPRSGDLSVYWYQQSLDQGLQFLIQYYNGEERAKGNILERFSAQQFPDLHSELNLSSLELGDSALYFCASSVEGQGEQFFGPGTRLTVL.